This T cell receptor (beta chain) was retrieved from a study of shared clonotypes between healthy human individuals. Overall study context: Three plates were used per donor for CD4 naive, three for CD4 memory, two for CD8 naive and one for CD8 memory.

Profiled with immunoSEQ multiplex PCR; TCRdb holds only in-frame clones, not every one. This sample yields around 610,000 clones, of which 95% to 96% are seen a single time; approximately 0.1% belongs to the top ten. This clone appeared once. The CDR3 covers 16 residues. The germline V gene has CDR1 MNHEY and CDR2 SMNVEV (reference sequence). V was pared by 3 bases and J by 3 bases, with 17 bases between. CD8 cells regarded as naive lacked CD45RO, were positively chosen for CCR7, and omitted terminally differentiated effector memory CD45RA+ cells. This TCR was sampled from a woman in her thirties in good health. Sequenced sample: naive CD8+ T cells sorted from blood. V is TRBV27 and J is TRBJ1-1; D is possibly TRBD1 (6 bases). The DNA for the CDR3 is TGTGCCAGCAGTTTCGGGTCATGGGGGGCTCACACTGAAGCTTTCTTT. Its translation: CASSFGSWGAHTEAFF.